One sample yielded the 20 T cell receptor beta chains listed below, sequenced in a study of blood T cell repertoires in COVID-19. Sequencing used immunoSEQ multiplex PCR; TCRdb keeps in-frame clones, though not all of them. The data hold roughly 150,000 clones, with approximately 85% observed a single time. The sample taken for sequencing was peripheral blood. These receptors came from a man older than 75 with COVID-19, enrolled during active disease.

The chain has TRBV6-5 and TRBJ1-2, with TRBD1 matching 7 bases. Germline V gene sequence: CDR1 MNHEY, CDR2 SVGAGI. Germline trimming cut 0 bases from V and 2 bases from J; bases unmatched to any gene: 3. The CDR3 spans 15 residues. For the CDR3, the DNA is TGTGCCAGCAGTTACTCGACAGGGAGCAACTATGGCTACACCTTC. It codes for CASSYSTGSNYGYTF.

The chain couples TRBV14 to TRBJ2-1; 7 bases align to TRBD2. Germline trimming cut 1 base from V and 7 bases from J; bases unmatched to any gene: 13. This CDR3 contains 17 residues. CDR1 and CDR2 from the germline V gene are SGHDN and FVKESK. CDR3 region: CASSQAIGVAGENEQFF. The CDR3 DNA follows: TGTGCCAGCAGCCAAGCCATCGGAGTGGCGGGGGAGAATGAGCAGTTCTTC.

The J gene is TRBJ2-1, the V gene TRBV28, with a weak D call TRBD1 (6 bases). With 5 bases removed from V and 4 bases from J, the gap between germline ends came to 15 bases. The CDR3 extends over 15 amino acids. Germline assignment: CDR1 MDHEN and CDR2 SYDVKM. The CDR3 coding sequence is TGTGCCAGCAGTCGTCCCCAGGACAGATACAATGAGCAGTTCTTC. Its translation is CASSRPQDRYNEQFF.

This chain connects TRBV27 to TRBJ2-1; D may be TRBD1 (5 bases). V lost 5 bases, J lost 9 bases, and 11 bases lay in between. CDR3 length: 12 amino acids. The germline CDR1 and CDR2 sequences are MNHEY and SMNVEV (reference sequence). This chain's CDR3 is CASSIQGGEQFF. CDR3 in DNA: TGTGCCAGCAGTATTCAGGGTGGTGAGCAGTTCTTC.

The chain has TRBV10-3 and TRBJ2-3, with a tentative D call TRBD2 (5 bases). V was trimmed by 0 bases and J by 9 bases, leaving 16 bases between them. Germline V gene sequence: CDR1 ENHRY, CDR2 SYGVKD. The CDR3 contains 15 residues. The CDR3 region is CAISESQDVGETQYF. Written as DNA, the CDR3 is TGTGCCATCAGTGAGTCGCAGGACGTGGGAGAAACGCAGTATTTT.

The CDR3 bases are TGTGCCAGCAGCCGCGGGTCTACTGAAGCTTTCTTT. Its protein is CASSRGSTEAFF. The rearrangement joins TRBV7-9 to TRBJ1-1; D call uncertain. This CDR3 spans 12 amino acids. Trimming removed 5 bases from V and 5 bases from J, with 9 bases in between. CDR1 SEHNR and CDR2 FQNEAQ come from the germline V gene (reference sequence).

This chain links TRBV5-1 with TRBJ1-1; unclear D gene. Germline lookup yields CDR1 SGHRS and CDR2 YFSETQ. The CDR3 runs to 17 residues. V was trimmed by 1 base and J by 1 base, leaving 17 bases between them. CDR3 sequence: CASSLMARGDWNTEAFF. CDR3 nucleotides: TGCGCCAGCAGCTTGATGGCACGAGGCGACTGGAACACTGAAGCTTTCTTT. The full variable domain, in which reference TRBV5-1 and TRBJ1-1 provide the parts outside the CDR3, is KAGVTQTPRYLIKTRGQQVTLSCSPISGHRSVSWYQQTPGQGLQFLFEYFSETQRNKGNFPGRFSGRQFSNSRSEMNVSTLELGDSALYLCASSLMARGDWNTEAFFGQGTRLTVV.

In the case of this clone: In the same sample, other DNA sequences code for this CDR3. The CDR3 DNA reads TGTGCCAGCAGCTTAGGGACGGGGGGCAATCAGCCCCAGCATTTT. It encodes CASSLGTGGNQPQHF. The chain joins TRBV7-9 to TRBJ1-5, with a possible D match to TRBD1 (5 bases). Deletions cut 1 base from V and 2 bases from J, with 9 bases between. Germline V gives CDR1 SEHNR, CDR2 FQNEAQ (reference sequence). This CDR3 region has 15 residues. The entire variable domain, with the rest obtained from reference TRBV7-9 and TRBJ1-5, is as follows: DTGVSQNPRHKITKRGQNVTFRCDPISEHNRLYWYRQTLGQGPEFLTYFQNEAQLEKSRLLSDRFSAERPKGSFSTLEIQRTEQGDSAMYLCASSLGTGGNQPQHFGDGTRLSIL.

This clone was seen once. The genes are TRBV25-1 and TRBJ1-5, with 11 nucleotides matching TRBD1. Germline CDR1 reads MGHDK; CDR2 reads SYGVNS. J was trimmed by 7 bases and V by 6 bases; bases with no gene match: 2. CDR3 length equals 13 residues. The CDR3 sequence is CASSGTGGQPQHF. CDR3 DNA: TGTGCCAGCAGCGGGACAGGGGGACAGCCCCAGCATTTT.

The CDR3 is CASKAGGLGANVLTF. Here the CDR3 DNA reads TGTGCCAGCAAAGCGGGGGGGCTCGGGGCCAACGTCCTGACTTTC. This chain joins TRBV6-5 and TRBJ2-6; 10 bases are a match to TRBD2. Trimming removed 7 bases from V and 4 bases from J; junction bases left unmatched: 4. CDR3 length equals 15 residues. CDR1 and CDR2 (germline): MNHEY, SVGAGI.

In this sample, this clone turned up once. This sample also contains other DNA sequences that code for the same CDR3. CDR3 DNA: TGTGCCAGCTCACCAGGGGACAGGGGCAACACTGAAGCTTTCTTT. Protein: CASSPGDRGNTEAFF. V gene TRBV18 combines with J gene TRBJ1-1, with 10 bases aligning to TRBD1. The V gene's germline CDR1 is KGHSH and CDR2 LQKENI. The V gene end was trimmed by 2 bases and the J gene end by 2 bases; junction bases not matched to a gene: 2. The CDR3 runs to 15 residues.

V and J are TRBV11-2 and TRBJ2-5; 8 bases align to TRBD1. Per germline, CDR1 SGHAT and CDR2 FQNNGV. V lost 3 bases to trimming and J lost 5 bases; unmatched junction nucleotides: 8. There are 15 residues in the CDR3. For the CDR3, the DNA is TGTGCCAGCAGCTTCGACAGGGGCCTAGGGGAGACCCAGTACTTC. As protein: CASSFDRGLGETQYF.

The rearrangement links TRBV9 to TRBJ2-1; TRBD1 aligns across 9 bases. The V and J ends lost 7 bases and 3 bases, in that order; junction bases with no gene match: 5. CDR1 SGDLS and CDR2 YYNGEE come from the germline V gene. The CDR3 totals 14 residues. DNA of the CDR3: TGTGCCAGCCAACAGGGGGCAGACTACAATGAGCAGTTCTTC. Its translation: CASQQGADYNEQFF.

The chain carries TRBV7-9 and TRBJ1-4; 10 bases map to TRBD1. The length of the CDR3 is 15 residues. CDR1 is SEHNR and CDR2 is FQNEAQ in the germline V gene (reference sequence). V shed 5 bases, J shed 7 bases, and the junction held 7 bases outside the gene matches. In DNA, the CDR3 is TGTGCCAGCAGCGCACCGGGACAGGGGACTGAAAAACTGTTTTTT. Protein sequence: CASSAPGQGTEKLFF.

This clone was counted only a few times. In DNA, the CDR3 is TGTGCCAGTATGGACAGTTTTAGGAACACTGAAGCTTTCTTT. Translating gives CASMDSFRNTEAFF. The chain uses TRBV19 and TRBJ1-1; tentatively, D is TRBD1 (6 bases). Trimming shortened V by 7 bases and J by 1 base, and 13 bases separated the two germline ends. Germline CDR1 and CDR2: LNHDA and SQIVND (reference sequence). The CDR3 contains 14 residues.

J is TRBJ2-3 and V is TRBV7-3; D possibly corresponds to TRBD1 (6 bases). Germline V lookup: CDR1 SGHTA, CDR2 FQGTGA. The CDR3 consists of 15 residues. Trimming removed 5 bases at V and 0 bases at J, with 12 bases between. The CDR3 sequence: CASSPIGQSTDTQYF. In DNA form, the CDR3 reads TGTGCCAGCAGCCCGATCGGACAGAGCACAGATACGCAGTATTTT. Complete variable domain (other parts from reference TRBV7-3 and TRBJ2-3): GAGVSQTPSNKVTEKGKYVELRCDPISGHTALYWYRQSLGQGPEFLIYFQGTGAADDSGLPNDRFFAVRPEGSVSTLKIQRTERGDSAVYLCASSPIGQSTDTQYFGPGTRLTVL.

The gene calls are TRBV11-3 and TRBJ2-1, with a tentative D call TRBD1 (5 bases). V was trimmed by 3 bases and J by 15 bases, leaving 12 bases between them. This CDR3 has 11 residues. Germline-derived CDR1 and CDR2 are SGHNT and YENEEA. The CDR3 DNA is TGTGCCAGCAGCTTTCAGGGCGCTACGTTCTTC. This codes for CASSFQGATFF.

This chain connects TRBV28 to TRBJ2-7, with 10 bases aligning to TRBD1. J gave up 5 bases and V 5 bases, and 6 bases lay outside the gene matches. From germline, CDR1 is MDHEN and CDR2 SYDVKM. The CDR3 loop spans 14 amino acids. CDR3 nucleotides: TGTGCCAGCAGTCCGGGACAGGGGCATAACGAGCAGTACTTC. Translation gives CASSPGQGHNEQYF.

V usage is TRBV12-3 or TRBV12-4 and J usage is TRBJ2-3; the D is unclear. The germline V and J ends were trimmed by 6 bases and 0 bases, with 4 bases remaining between them. CDR3 length: 12 amino acids. The CDR3 DNA sequence: TGTGCCAGCAGATCTAGCACAGATACGCAGTATTTT. Its protein is CASRSSTDTQYF.

This clone showed up just once. The J gene is TRBJ2-7, the V gene TRBV9; D possibly corresponds to TRBD1 (6 bases). The germline gives CDR1 SGDLS, CDR2 YYNGEE. This CDR3 contains 15 residues. Deletions cut 0 bases from V and 0 bases from J, with 10 bases between. The CDR3 sequence: CASSVGPQGSYEQYF. The CDR3 nucleotides are TGTGCCAGCAGCGTAGGGCCACAGGGCTCCTACGAGCAGTACTTC.